These 23 T cell receptor beta chains came from one sample sequenced in a study of patients and donors after allogeneic stem cell transplantation. TCRdb re-called the RT-PCR reads through MiXCR, storing one row per CDR3 protein. The repertoire holds about 410,000 distinct CDR3 sequences, with approximately 16% as singletons. The source material was blood, either unsorted or a sorted T cell fraction (not recorded which). The receptors stem from a human donor who was either an allogeneic HSCT recipient or a stem cell or donor lymphocyte infusion donor (not recorded which). It is not recorded whose cells these are; they may come from a transplant donor.

The chain carries TRBV20-1 and TRBJ2-7, with TRBD2 identical over 12 bases. CDR1 DFQATT and CDR2 SNEGSKA come from the germline V gene (reference sequence). V shed 5 bases and J 7 bases; nucleotides not matched to a gene: 6. The CDR3 spans 13 residues. CDR3 DNA sequence: TGCAGTGCTCCGACTAGCGGGAGAGGGGAGCAGTACTTC. This translates into CSAPTSGRGEQYF.

This rearrangement joins TRBV28 to TRBJ2-3; D may be TRBD1 (6 bases). V lost 6 bases and J 7 bases, leaving 11 bases between the germline ends. The CDR3 runs 12 residues. Germline V gene lookup returns CDR1 MDHEN and CDR2 SYDVKM. CDR3 residues: CASRPRGNTQYF. CDR3 DNA sequence: TGTGCCAGCAGACCCAGGGGTAATACGCAGTATTTT.

V usage is TRBV15 and J usage is TRBJ2-3; the D gene is possibly TRBD2 (7 bases). The germline gives CDR1 LNHNV, CDR2 YYDKDF (reference sequence). The V and J ends lost 0 bases and 1 base respectively, with 11 bases between them. This CDR3 contains 16 residues. CDR3 residues: CATSREGGARTDTQYF. The CDR3 DNA follows: TGTGCCACCAGCAGAGAGGGGGGGGCCCGCACAGATACGCAGTATTTT.

The chain combines TRBV25-1 with TRBJ2-3, with TRBD2 matching 8 bases. This CDR3 spans 15 amino acids. Germline assignment: CDR1 MGHDK and CDR2 SYGVNS. Trimming removed 6 bases from V and 2 bases from J; junction bases left unmatched: 7. CDR3 nucleotides: TGTGCCAGCAGCCCTTCGCGGGGGGACACAGATACGCAGTATTTT. Encoded protein: CASSPSRGDTDTQYF.

This clonotype came up a few times. This chain uses TRBV19 with TRBJ2-2; TRBD2 matches 13 bases. Germline CDR1 LNHDA, CDR2 SQIVND (reference sequence). The CDR3 sequence is 16 residues long. After removal of 6 bases from V and 1 base from J, the junction contained 2 bases not matched to a gene. The CDR3 coding sequence is TGTGCCAGTAGGGGGACTAGCGGGGTGAACACCGGGGAGCTGTTTTTT. It specifies CASRGTSGVNTGELFF.

Many counts were recorded for this clonotype. This chain joins TRBV6-2 or TRBV6-3 and TRBJ2-1; D possibly corresponds to TRBD2 (5 bases). V lost 1 base to trimming and J lost 9 bases, with 13 bases between them. The CDR3 runs 14 residues. In germline, CDR1 is MNHEY, CDR2 SVGEGT. The CDR3 region is CASSYYSGRGEQFF. The DNA for the CDR3 is TGTGCCAGCAGTTACTATTCGGGCCGGGGTGAGCAGTTCTTC.

V is TRBV11-2 and J is TRBJ1-2, with D possibly being TRBD1 (5 bases). V lost 5 bases and J 4 bases, leaving 17 bases between the germline ends. The V gene's germline CDR1 is SGHAT and CDR2 FQNNGV. The CDR3 extends over 15 amino acids. The CDR3 coding sequence is TGTGCCAGCAGCCCTCTCCAGGGAAAGTTCTATGGCTACACCTTC. Protein: CASSPLQGKFYGYTF.

The V call is TRBV6-5, the J call TRBJ1-2; TRBD1 agrees at 8 bases. Per the germline V gene, CDR1 is MNHEY and CDR2 is SVGAGI. The CDR3 has 17 amino acids. The trim removed 2 bases at V and 3 bases at J, leaving 11 bases unmatched. CDR3 DNA: TGTGCCAGCAGTTACACGGAATCGGACAGGGTTTACTATGGCTACACCTTC. Its protein is CASSYTESDRVYYGYTF.

The chain uses TRBV5-4 and TRBJ2-5; no clear D gene. Looked up from germline, CDR1 is SGHNT and CDR2 is YYREEE (reference sequence). The V end was cut by 4 bases, the J end by 0 bases, with 10 bases between. CDR3 length: 14 amino acids. CDR3 sequence reads: CASSIARHQETQYF. As DNA, the CDR3 is TGTGCCAGCAGCATCGCGAGACACCAAGAGACCCAGTACTTC.

There are a few counts of this clonotype. For the CDR3, the DNA is TGCAGTGCTAGTAGGGGACGCCGCACTGAGCAGTTCTTC. Protein: CSASRGRRTEQFF. This chain uses TRBV20-1 with TRBJ2-1; D might be TRBD1 or TRBD2, each matching 5 bases. The V end was cut by 3 bases, the J end by 9 bases, with 15 bases between. The CDR3 spans 13 residues. CDR1 DFQATT and CDR2 SNEGSKA come from the germline V gene (reference sequence).

The V and J genes are TRBV2 and TRBJ1-2; D gene ambiguous. With 4 bases removed from V and 7 bases from J, the gap between germline ends came to 28 bases. Germline loops: CDR1 SNHLY, CDR2 FYNNEI. The CDR3 sequence is 18 residues long. The CDR3 coding sequence is TGTGCCAGCAGTGGGATTGAGGGCAGATATCTTCCTGGATCTGGCTACACCTTC. Amino acid sequence: CASSGIEGRYLPGSGYTF. The variable domain in full, with the rest retrieved from reference TRBV2 and TRBJ1-2, is EPEVTQTPSHQVTQMGQEVILRCVPISNHLYFYWYRQILGQKVEFLVSFYNNEISEKSEIFDDQFSVERPDGSNFTLKIRSTKLEDSAMYFCASSGIEGRYLPGSGYTFGSGTRLTVV.

This clonotype was picked up a small number of times. This sequence joins TRBV7-9 and TRBJ1-4; D not resolved. From germline, CDR1 is SEHNR and CDR2 FQNEAQ (reference sequence). Trimming cost V 0 bases and J 8 bases, with 16 bases left between them. This CDR3 is 16 amino acids long. In nucleotides, the CDR3 is TGTGCCAGCAGCTTAGCTCGCGGAGTTCCCCGGGAAAAACTGTTTTTT. Protein: CASSLARGVPREKLFF.

This clonotype was detected many times. This chain uses TRBV5-5 with TRBJ2-2, with D perhaps matching TRBD1 or TRBD2 (5 bases each). V shed 3 bases and J shed 0 bases, with 6 bases lying between them. The CDR3 consists of 14 residues. In germline, CDR1 is SGHKS, CDR2 YYEKEE (reference sequence). The CDR3: CASSSGPNTGELFF. The CDR3 DNA sequence: TGTGCCAGCAGCTCGGGACCGAACACCGGGGAGCTGTTTTTT.

This sequence joins TRBV4-1 and TRBJ2-3; D is uncertain. Germline-derived CDR1 and CDR2 are MGHRA and YSYEKL. V was pared by 3 bases and J by 6 bases, with 7 bases between. This CDR3 is built from 12 residues. The CDR3 loop reads CASSQPQDTQYF. In DNA, the CDR3 is TGCGCCAGCAGCCAGCCACAGGATACGCAGTATTTT.

As regards this clonotype: Mismatch with germline at one junction end may stem from a read error. V is TRBV4-2 and J is TRBJ1-6; TRBD1 might be the D (5 bases). This CDR3 is 15 amino acids long. CDR1 is LGHNA, CDR2 YNFKEQ, per germline. DNA for the CDR3: TGTGCCAGCAGTCAAGATATCGGGGGGGATTCACCCCTCCACTTT. It is translated as CASSQDIGGDSPLHF.

At least ten counts were recorded for this clonotype. The chain joins TRBV10-3 to TRBJ2-2; possibly TRBD2 for D (5 bases). V was pared by 4 bases and J by 0 bases, with 9 bases between. Germline loops: CDR1 ENHRY, CDR2 SYGVKD. The CDR3 runs to 15 residues. The CDR3: CAISGTGSNTGELFF. The CDR3 DNA follows: TGTGCCATCAGTGGGACTGGTTCGAACACCGGGGAGCTGTTTTTT.

This clonotype turned up a few times. The rearrangement links TRBV7-9 to TRBJ2-5; D perhaps matches TRBD1 (6 bases). The CDR3 spans 15 residues. Germline CDR1 SEHNR, CDR2 FQNEAQ (reference sequence). V lost 5 bases and J lost 2, with 15 bases in between. The CDR3 spells CASSPDRSLQETQYF. In nucleotides, the CDR3 is TGTGCCAGCAGCCCCGACAGGAGCCTTCAAGAGACCCAGTACTTC.

This rearrangement joins TRBV5-5 to TRBJ1-5; D may be TRBD1 (5 bases). Trimming stripped 4 bases from V and 1 base from J, with 9 bases between. The CDR3 loop spans 14 amino acids. Germline CDR1 and CDR2: SGHKS and YYEKEE (reference sequence). CDR3 sequence (DNA): TGTGCCAGCAGCGGGACGGGGAGCAATCAGCCCCAGCATTTT. The encoded protein is CASSGTGSNQPQHF.

J is TRBJ2-1 and V is TRBV5-1; TRBD2 aligns across 9 bases. J gave up 3 bases and V 5 bases, and 12 bases lay outside the gene matches. CDR3 length: 17 amino acids. The germline V gene has CDR1 SGHRS and CDR2 YFSETQ. The CDR3 region has the DNA TGCGCCAGCAGATCGGACCTACTAGCGGGTAACTACAATGAGCAGTTCTTC. It is translated as CASRSDLLAGNYNEQFF. Full variable domain (missing parts from reference TRBV5-1 and TRBJ2-1): KAGVTQTPRYLIKTRGQQVTLSCSPISGHRSVSWYQQTPGQGLQFLFEYFSETQRNKGNFPGRFSGRQFSNSRSEMNVSTLELGDSALYLCASRSDLLAGNYNEQFFGPGTRLTVL.

The rearrangement links TRBV7-2 to TRBJ2-7; D gene ambiguous. With 6 bases removed from V and 3 bases from J, the gap between germline ends came to 15 bases. CDR1 SGHTA and CDR2 FQGNSA come from the germline V gene. This CDR3 contains 14 residues. This CDR3 reads CASRESSRVYEQYF. The CDR3 nucleotides are TGTGCCAGCAGGGAATCATCTAGGGTCTACGAGCAGTACTTC.

The chain joins TRBV5-5 to TRBJ1-2; D is unclear. The CDR3 consists of 14 residues. V was clipped by 0 bases and J by 9 bases, with 15 bases between them. CDR1 and CDR2 (germline): SGHKS, YYEKEE (reference sequence). CDR3 DNA: TGTGCCAGCAGCTTGGAGGCTACACGAGCTAGCTACACCTTC. It yields the protein CASSLEATRASYTF.

This clonotype has a handful of counts. The CDR3 sequence is CASSLIATGDSYEQYF. In DNA form, the CDR3 reads TGTGCCAGCAGCTTAATTGCTACAGGGGATTCCTACGAGCAGTACTTC. The rearrangement uses TRBV11-3 and TRBJ2-7, with TRBD1 identical over 7 bases. This CDR3 contains 16 residues. Unmatched junction bases numbered 8, after V lost 2 bases and J lost 1 base. Germline V gives CDR1 SGHNT, CDR2 YENEEA.

V gene TRBV4-1 combines with J gene TRBJ2-7, with 10 bases matching TRBD1. CDR3 size: 15 residues. Germline CDR1 is MGHRA and CDR2 is YSYEKL. Trimming took 3 bases from V and 3 from J; bases not matched to a gene: 5. CDR3 in DNA: TGCGCCAGCAGCCAGAGGAGGACAGGGGGCTACGAGCAGTACTTC. This encodes CASSQRRTGGYEQYF.